The sequence of this TCR beta chain was determined in a study of spatial heterogeneity in lung cancer. Study background: Beta-chain sequences consistently outnumbered alpha-chain sequences in detection. TCR and UMI combinations that were unique each appeared, on average, more than ten times in raw reads.

The CDR3 is 13 residues long. Germline assignment: CDR1 SQVTM and CDR2 ANQGSEA. V was cut by 7 bases and J by 3 bases, with 12 bases left in between. Time point meaning: sample taken at primary tumor resection. Sequencing was performed on whole RNA extracted from tumor and nontumor lung tissue, or from frozen PBMC, and the material was left unsorted. Every TCR cDNA molecule carried a tag that served as a unique molecular identifier. Each CDR3 protein gets one entry after TCRdb re-called the 5' RACE reads with MiXCR. The profile shows about 75,000 distinct CDR3 sequences, roughly 13% of them singletons.

Source: PBMCs, taken at surgery. This chain uses TRBV29-1 with TRBJ2-2; D may be TRBD1 or TRBD2 (6 bases each). The TCR comes from a male donor with early-stage non-small cell lung cancer. In DNA, the CDR3 is TGCAGCGCTAACAGGGAGGACACCGGGGAGCTGTTTTTT. Translated: CSANREDTGELFF.